This T cell receptor (beta chain) was obtained from a study of blood T cell repertoires in COVID-19. Study-level background: Sample material is recorded as cDNA or gDNA derived from T cells, B-cell-depleted T cells, or PBMCs.

V lost 6 bases to trimming and J lost 5 bases, with 16 bases between them. CDR3 length equals 15 residues. Germline values: CDR1 KGHSH, CDR2 LQKENI. This clone came up a few times. Method: immunoSEQ multiplex PCR; TCRdb's copy keeps in-frame clones and lacks some. Of more than 150,000 clones detected, about 90% appear once; the ten largest clones hold around 20%. The gene calls are TRBV18 and TRBJ2-2, with unresolved D. This sequence was found in a man in his 70s with active or convalescent COVID-19. The sequencing sample was made of peripheral blood. CDR3 nucleotide sequence: TGTGCCAGCTCCCCAGACAACAGTCGAACCGGGGAGCTGTTTTTT. Translating gives CASSPDNSRTGELFF.